What follows are 17 T cell receptor beta chains derived from one specimen sequenced in a study of shared clonotypes between healthy human individuals (dated by TCRdb to about 2020). CD8 naive samples were obtained by positive selection for CCR7 among CD45RO-negative cells, yielding a CD45RA+CCR7+ population from which TemRA cells were excluded. Receptor amplification or capture employed the immunoSEQ multiplex PCR assay. As stored in TCRdb, this immuneACCESS dataset retains in-frame rearrangements with V and J assigned. A fraction of the clones does not appear; measured against another copy, unresolved V genes explain less than half of the discrepancy, and the remainder lacks a known reason. This sample lists roughly 2,000,000 clones; 93% were detected once. The ten most abundant clones make up roughly 1.7% of the sample. The specimen sequenced was naive CD8+ T cells from PBMCs. The cell subset or site label for this specimen denotes: CD45RA+CCR7+. The receptors were gathered from a young man in good health. Some clones in this sample may be carry-over from other donors' samples.

The CDR3 is CASTPWVAPSYGYTF. CDR3 sequence (DNA): TGTGCCAGCACCCCATGGGTGGCTCCCAGCTATGGCTACACCTTC. This chain connects TRBV28 to TRBJ1-2; D is ambiguous. Germline assignment: CDR1 MDHEN and CDR2 SYDVKM. V was trimmed by 7 bases and J by 4 bases, leaving 19 bases between them. The CDR3 runs to 15 residues.

The chain combines TRBV2 with TRBJ1-3; maybe TRBD1 (5 bases). The germline V gene encodes CDR1 SNHLY and CDR2 FYNNEI. V was clipped by 7 bases and J by 5 bases, with 9 bases between them. CDR3 size: 12 residues. The CDR3 sequence: CASTGPRNTIYF. As DNA, the CDR3 is TGTGCCAGCACGGGGCCCCGAAACACCATATATTTT.

This chain uses TRBV7-9 with TRBJ2-1, with a possible D match to TRBD2 (5 bases). The CDR3 runs 15 residues. Trimming took off 2 bases at V and 6 bases at J, with 14 bases between the two ends. Germline CDR1 SEHNR, CDR2 FQNEAQ (reference sequence). The CDR3 here is CASSLKSGESNEQFF. CDR3 DNA sequence: TGTGCCAGCAGCTTAAAGTCCGGGGAGTCCAATGAGCAGTTCTTC.

The genes are TRBV5-6 and TRBJ2-2, with D hard to call. The V end was cut by 2 bases, the J end by 1 base, with 12 bases between. The CDR3 sequence is 16 residues long. The germline gives CDR1 SGHDT, CDR2 YYEEEE. The CDR3 loop reads CASSFRLRQNTGELFF. Written as DNA, the CDR3 is TGTGCCAGCAGCTTTAGGCTAAGGCAGAACACCGGGGAGCTGTTTTTT.

The rearrangement uses TRBV28 and TRBJ2-3, with 10 nucleotides matching TRBD2. Looked up from germline, CDR1 is MDHEN and CDR2 is SYDVKM. This CDR3 comprises 17 residues. V lost 2 bases to trimming and J lost 3 bases; unmatched junction nucleotides: 8. The DNA of the CDR3 is TGTGCCAGCAGTTTAACACCTAGCGGGAGTTCAACAGATACGCAGTATTTT. It yields the protein CASSLTPSGSSTDTQYF.

The rearrangement uses TRBV7-6 and TRBJ2-7; TRBD2 aligns across 7 bases. This CDR3 is 13 amino acids long. Trimming removed 4 bases from V and 6 bases from J; junction bases left unmatched: 6. Germline CDR1 is SGHVS and CDR2 is FNYEAQ. The CDR3, as DNA: TGTGCCAGCAGCTCGAGCGGGGCAGCCGAGCAGTACTTC. Amino acid sequence: CASSSSGAAEQYF.

This chain connects TRBV10-3 to TRBJ1-5; D uncertain. Germline CDR1 and CDR2: ENHRY and SYGVKD. The ends were cut back, 2 bases at V and 6 bases at J, with 14 bases in the middle. The CDR3 covers 15 residues. The CDR3 bases are TGTGCCATCAGTGAGGGATCCCAGAGGGCTCAGCCCCAGCATTTT. Translated: CAISEGSQRAQPQHF.

This chain uses TRBV7-6 with TRBJ1-5; 8 nucleotides match TRBD1. The germline V gene has CDR1 SGHVS and CDR2 FNYEAQ. The CDR3 has 15 amino acids. V lost 5 bases to trimming and J lost 2 bases; unmatched junction nucleotides: 5. Here the CDR3 DNA reads TGTGCCAGCAGCCCAGGGACAGGCGGCAATCAGCCCCAGCATTTT. As protein: CASSPGTGGNQPQHF. The full variable domain, with the rest looked up from reference TRBV7-6 and TRBJ1-5, is GAGVSQSPRYKVTKRGQDVALRCDPISGHVSLYWYRQALGQGPEFLTYFNYEAQQDKSGLPNDRFSAERPEGSISTLTIQRTEQRDSAMYRCASSPGTGGNQPQHFGDGTRLSIL.

The chain recombines TRBV10-3 with TRBJ1-2, with 8 nucleotides matching TRBD1. The CDR3 runs to 17 residues. V trimming: 4 bases; J trimming: 5 bases; junction bases outside the gene matches: 15. From germline, CDR1 is ENHRY and CDR2 SYGVKD. Written as DNA, the CDR3 is TGTGCCATCAGTGGGGTTACGGAGCAGGGGGCTGGGTATGGCTACACCTTC. It codes for CAISGVTEQGAGYGYTF.

In DNA form, the CDR3 reads TGTGCCAGCGGGGTCGCGGATACGCAGTATTTT. Translating gives CASGVADTQYF. The chain recombines TRBV6-5 with TRBJ2-3, with D hard to call. This CDR3 region has 11 residues. V was shortened by 8 bases and J by 6 bases, with 9 bases between the two germline ends. Germline V gives CDR1 MNHEY, CDR2 SVGAGI.

Note on this clone: The same CDR3 is also encoded by other DNA sequences in this sample. The rearrangement links TRBV27 to TRBJ1-5, with 7 bases identical to TRBD1. The CDR3 runs 15 residues. V shed 5 bases, J shed 3 bases, and the junction held 7 bases outside the gene matches. Germline loops: CDR1 MNHEY, CDR2 SMNVEV (reference sequence). The CDR3 region is CASSPLGTVNQPQHF. The CDR3 region has the DNA TGTGCCAGCAGTCCACTCGGGACAGTCAATCAGCCCCAGCATTTT.

The CDR3 loop is CASSPGHAPSEQYF. As DNA, the CDR3 is TGTGCCAGCAGCCCGGGACATGCCCCCTCCGAGCAGTACTTC. The chain uses TRBV9 and TRBJ2-7; D perhaps matches TRBD1 (6 bases). Germline CDR1 is SGDLS and CDR2 is YYNGEE. The CDR3 is 14 amino acids. The V end lost 4 bases, the J end lost 6 bases, and 17 bases lay between the germline ends.

The chain uses TRBV30 and TRBJ2-5; D might be TRBD2 (6 bases). The tail of the sequence fits TRBJ2-7 better, so the J call may be wrong. CDR3 length equals 14 residues. CDR1 is GTSNPN and CDR2 is SVGIG in the germline V gene (reference sequence). The CDR3 here is CAWSVRRLDYEQYF. DNA of the CDR3: TGTGCCTGGAGTGTACGCCGACTAGACTACGAGCAGTACTTC.

The chain joins TRBV5-1 to TRBJ2-3, with D perhaps matching TRBD2 (5 bases). Trimming took 4 bases from V and 1 from J, leaving 19 bases between them. The V gene's germline CDR1 is SGHRS and CDR2 YFSETQ. This CDR3 comprises 17 residues. This chain's CDR3 is CASSTSRSGGGTDTQYF. The CDR3 DNA follows: TGCGCCAGCAGCACCTCCCGCTCCGGAGGCGGCACAGATACGCAGTATTTT. Complete variable domain (other parts from reference TRBV5-1 and TRBJ2-3): KAGVTQTPRYLIKTRGQQVTLSCSPISGHRSVSWYQQTPGQGLQFLFEYFSETQRNKGNFPGRFSGRQFSNSRSEMNVSTLELGDSALYLCASSTSRSGGGTDTQYFGPGTRLTVL.

The CDR3 here is CASSSGGAAGQPQHF. In DNA, the CDR3 is TGTGCCAGCAGTTCAGGGGGCGCAGCGGGACAGCCCCAGCATTTT. The J gene is TRBJ1-5, the V gene TRBV27, with 8 nucleotides matching TRBD1. CDR3 length: 15 residues. Germline trimming cut 4 bases from V and 7 bases from J; bases unmatched to any gene: 9. The germline V gene encodes CDR1 MNHEY and CDR2 SMNVEV (reference sequence).

This sequence joins TRBV28 and TRBJ1-1; a weak D match, TRBD1 (5 bases). The germline V gene has CDR1 MDHEN and CDR2 SYDVKM. The CDR3 sequence is 14 residues long. The V gene lost 2 bases and the J gene lost 7 bases, with 14 bases spanning the gap. The CDR3 sequence: CASSLRVGVFEAFF. CDR3 nucleotide sequence: TGTGCCAGCAGTTTAAGGGTGGGGGTTTTTGAAGCTTTCTTT.

J is TRBJ2-1 and V is TRBV6-1; 12 bases are shared with TRBD2. The CDR3 totals 16 residues. J was trimmed by 4 bases and V by 4 bases; bases with no gene match: 5. Germline V gene lookup returns CDR1 MNHNS and CDR2 SASEGT. The CDR3, as DNA: TGTGCCAGCAGTGGCGGACTAGCGGGAACTTACAATGAGCAGTTCTTC. The encoded protein is CASSGGLAGTYNEQFF.